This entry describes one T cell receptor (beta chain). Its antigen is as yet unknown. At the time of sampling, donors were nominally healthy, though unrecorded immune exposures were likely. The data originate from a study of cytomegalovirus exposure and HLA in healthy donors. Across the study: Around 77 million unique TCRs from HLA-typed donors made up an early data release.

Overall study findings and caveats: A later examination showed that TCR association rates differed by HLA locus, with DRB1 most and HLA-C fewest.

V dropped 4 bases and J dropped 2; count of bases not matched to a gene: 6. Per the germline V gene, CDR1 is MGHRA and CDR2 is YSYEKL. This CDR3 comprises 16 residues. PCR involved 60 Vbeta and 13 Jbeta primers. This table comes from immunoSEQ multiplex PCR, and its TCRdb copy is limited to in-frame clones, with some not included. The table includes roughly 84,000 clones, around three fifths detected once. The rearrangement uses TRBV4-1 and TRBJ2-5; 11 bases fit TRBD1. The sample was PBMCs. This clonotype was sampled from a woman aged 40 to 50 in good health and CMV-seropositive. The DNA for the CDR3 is TGCGCCAGCAGCCCCGGACAGGGGGCGGAACAAGAGACCCAGTACTTC. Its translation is CASSPGQGAEQETQYF.